Listed below are T cell receptor beta chains from one sample, sequenced in a study of shared clonotypes between healthy human individuals. Profiled with immunoSEQ multiplex PCR; TCRdb holds only in-frame clones, not every one. This sample has over 2 million clones; 85% to 95% occur once, and the top ten carry 0.13%. Sample: naive CD4+ T cells sorted from blood. The source of these receptors is a man younger than 30 in good health. The CDR3 runs from the conserved cysteine through the conserved F or W. Fields, in order: V gene, CDR3 protein.

v_call: TRBV9; cdr3_aa: CASSPGGDNQPQHF
v_call: TRBV2; cdr3_aa: CASKGLAGGPGEQYF
v_call: TRBV29-1; cdr3_aa: CSVGQGWGETQYF
v_call: TRBV9; cdr3_aa: CASGGSGYNEQFF
v_call: TRBV5-6; cdr3_aa: CASSRPISSYNEQFF
v_call: TRBV30; cdr3_aa: CAWGRDLMQAFF
v_call: TRBV28; cdr3_aa: CASSTTPRHEQYF
v_call: TRBV5-1; cdr3_aa: CASSQTGWYEQYF
v_call: TRBV28; cdr3_aa: CASSFGGLGYEQYF
v_call: TRBV7-8; cdr3_aa: CASSSGGLAGTGELFF
v_call: TRBV10-3; cdr3_aa: CAISEFAGLNTGELFF
v_call: TRBV6-1; cdr3_aa: CASSVRTSGFLGSLSYEQYF
v_call: TRBV5-4; cdr3_aa: CASSLQGSSGNTIYF
v_call: TRBV6-6; cdr3_aa: CGGGQGVEPQHF
v_call: TRBV13; cdr3_aa: CASSPRDRGNTEAFF
v_call: TRBV9; cdr3_aa: CASSVAFEGEWNQPQHF
v_call: TRBV5-8; cdr3_aa: CASSFGTGREKLFF
v_call: TRBV2; cdr3_aa: CAGALYGYTF
v_call: TRBV7-2; cdr3_aa: CASSLAFNSPLHF
v_call: TRBV7-8; cdr3_aa: CASSSGGQLTREQFF
v_call: TRBV28; cdr3_aa: CASSLDVNTEAFF
v_call: TRBV28; cdr3_aa: CASSKMAGKGNSPLHF
v_call: TRBV5-6; cdr3_aa: CASSLVGREGGDTQYF
v_call: TRBV6-5; cdr3_aa: CASSYSSGLTDTQYF
v_call: TRBV2; cdr3_aa: CASSVEGLAGTHAGELFF
v_call: TRBV30; cdr3_aa: CAWSEAGMKSGYTF
v_call: TRBV7-9; cdr3_aa: CASSLAAGTPYEQYF
v_call: TRBV14; cdr3_aa: CASSQAAGGYTF
v_call: TRBV5-1; cdr3_aa: CASSSTGAGYTF
v_call: TRBV28; cdr3_aa: CASSLVVTGAFF
v_call: TRBV2; cdr3_aa: CASSERQGISPLHF
v_call: TRBV30; cdr3_aa: CAWRKGINSGNTIYF
v_call: TRBV5-1; cdr3_aa: CASSYGLALYNEQFF
v_call: TRBV30; cdr3_aa: CAWSDPTRAFF
v_call: TRBV7-2; cdr3_aa: CASRQGTGNTIYF
v_call: TRBV7-2; cdr3_aa: CASSQPRDRALYEQYF
v_call: TRBV6-1; cdr3_aa: CASSASTGSYNEQFF
v_call: TRBV12-5; cdr3_aa: CASGKEGTGELFF
v_call: TRBV5-4; cdr3_aa: CASSFRGGTKNTEAFF
v_call: TRBV9; cdr3_aa: CASSVASNTEAFF
v_call: TRBV30; cdr3_aa: CAWMSPWGEKLFF
v_call: TRBV28; cdr3_aa: CASSPTRTGDTQPQHF
v_call: TRBV28; cdr3_aa: CATEGTETYEQYF
v_call: TRBV19; cdr3_aa: CASRTPEGKNIQYF
v_call: TRBV5-4; cdr3_aa: CASIRTGGLVEQYF
v_call: TRBV2; cdr3_aa: CASSGPQPDTGELFF
v_call: TRBV6-1; cdr3_aa: CASSDSSRTYNEQFF
v_call: TRBV6-1; cdr3_aa: CASSGDTGENTEAFF
v_call: TRBV5-4; cdr3_aa: CASNGPTNYGYTF
v_call: TRBV9; cdr3_aa: CASSVAQGSGEKLFF
v_call: TRBV7-9; cdr3_aa: CASSSLSNEQFF
v_call: TRBV7-6; cdr3_aa: CASSPILSGELFF
v_call: TRBV18; cdr3_aa: CASSPNRDTYEQYF